This TCR beta chain was identified during a study of identical twins' blood T cells. V was trimmed by 1 base and J by 4 bases, leaving 10 bases between them. CDR1 is SGHAT, CDR2 FQNNGV, per germline. This CDR3 contains 14 residues. This clonotype was observed a few times. Its antigen remains unidentified. Points from the study as a whole: Twins reportedly had markedly more similar V usage than unrelated donors, even among out-of-frame TCRbeta clonotypes. Mainly, cloneset size products determined shared clonotypes, twins included.

A previously described protocol, modified, built RNA-based TCR cDNA libraries. TCRdb passed the 5' RACE reads through MiXCR, listing each CDR3 protein once. The sample yields roughly 340,000 distinct CDR3 sequences, about 28% seen once. This TCR was sampled from a woman between 18 and 55 years old in good health. The sequencing sample was made of PBMCs. The rearrangement joins TRBV11-2 to TRBJ1-2; D ambiguous. CDR3 loop: CASSLVGGSYGYTF. CDR3 nucleotide sequence: TGTGCCAGCAGCTTAGTCGGCGGCTCCTATGGCTACACCTTC.